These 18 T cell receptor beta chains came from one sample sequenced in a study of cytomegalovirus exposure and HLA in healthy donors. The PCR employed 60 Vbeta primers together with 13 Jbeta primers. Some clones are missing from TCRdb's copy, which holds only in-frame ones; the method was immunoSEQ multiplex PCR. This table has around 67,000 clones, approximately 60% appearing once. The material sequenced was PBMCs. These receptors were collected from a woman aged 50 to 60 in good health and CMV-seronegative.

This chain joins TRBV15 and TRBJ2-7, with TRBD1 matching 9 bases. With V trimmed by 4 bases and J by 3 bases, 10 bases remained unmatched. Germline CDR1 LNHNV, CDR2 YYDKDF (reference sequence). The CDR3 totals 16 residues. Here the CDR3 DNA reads TGTGCCACCAGCAACCGACAGGGGGAAGGGAGCTACGAGCAGTACTTC. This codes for CATSNRQGEGSYEQYF.

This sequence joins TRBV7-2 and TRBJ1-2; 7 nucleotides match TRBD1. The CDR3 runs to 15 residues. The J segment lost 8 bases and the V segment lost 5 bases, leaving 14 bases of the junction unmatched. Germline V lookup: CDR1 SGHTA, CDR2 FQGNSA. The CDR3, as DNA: TGTGCCAGCAGCCCGCGGGACAGACTTTCTGGGGGCTACACCTTC. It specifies CASSPRDRLSGGYTF.

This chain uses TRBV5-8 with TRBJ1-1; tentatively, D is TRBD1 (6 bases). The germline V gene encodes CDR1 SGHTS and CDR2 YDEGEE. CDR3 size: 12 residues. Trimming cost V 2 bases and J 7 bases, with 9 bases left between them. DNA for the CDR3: TGTGCCAGCAGCTTTGGACAGCGTGAAGCTTTCTTT. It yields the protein CASSFGQREAFF.

This CDR3 reads CASGWTGARSYNEQFF. CDR3 in DNA: TGTGCCAGTGGATGGACAGGGGCGCGCTCCTACAATGAGCAGTTCTTC. The chain links TRBV19 to TRBJ2-1; 9 positions agree with TRBD1. Germline trimming cut 8 bases from V and 0 bases from J; bases unmatched to any gene: 8. The CDR3 has 16 amino acids. The germline V gene has CDR1 LNHDA and CDR2 SQIVND (reference sequence).

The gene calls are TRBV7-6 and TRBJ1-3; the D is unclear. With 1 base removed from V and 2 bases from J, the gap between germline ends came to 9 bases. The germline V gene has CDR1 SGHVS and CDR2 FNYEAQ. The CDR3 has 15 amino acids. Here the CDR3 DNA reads TGTGCCAGCAGCTTAGGTCGGAGTACTGGAAACACCATATATTTT. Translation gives CASSLGRSTGNTIYF.

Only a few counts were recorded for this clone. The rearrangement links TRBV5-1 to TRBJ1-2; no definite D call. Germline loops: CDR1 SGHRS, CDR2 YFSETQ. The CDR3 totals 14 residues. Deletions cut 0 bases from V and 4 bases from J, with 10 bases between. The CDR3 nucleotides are TGCGCCAGCAGCTTGGGGGCGGGCTCCTATGGCTACACCTTC. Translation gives CASSLGAGSYGYTF.

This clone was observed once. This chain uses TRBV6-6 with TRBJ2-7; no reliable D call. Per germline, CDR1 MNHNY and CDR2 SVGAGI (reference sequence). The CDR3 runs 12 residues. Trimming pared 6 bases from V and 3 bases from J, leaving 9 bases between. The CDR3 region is CASSAGGYEQYF. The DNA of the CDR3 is TGTGCCAGCAGCGCTGGCGGCTACGAGCAGTACTTC.

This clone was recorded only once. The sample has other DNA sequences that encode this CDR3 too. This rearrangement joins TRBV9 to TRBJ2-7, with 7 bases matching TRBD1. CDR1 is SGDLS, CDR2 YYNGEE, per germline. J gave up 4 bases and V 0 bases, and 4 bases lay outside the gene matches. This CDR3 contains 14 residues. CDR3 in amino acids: CASSVGQGNYEQYF. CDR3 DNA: TGTGCCAGCAGCGTAGGACAGGGTAATTACGAGCAGTACTTC. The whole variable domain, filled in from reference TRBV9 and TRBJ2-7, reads DSGVTQTPKHLITATGQRVTLRCSPRSGDLSVYWYQQSLDQGLQFLIQYYNGEERAKGNILERFSAQQFPDLHSELNLSSLELGDSALYFCASSVGQGNYEQYFGPGTRLTVT.

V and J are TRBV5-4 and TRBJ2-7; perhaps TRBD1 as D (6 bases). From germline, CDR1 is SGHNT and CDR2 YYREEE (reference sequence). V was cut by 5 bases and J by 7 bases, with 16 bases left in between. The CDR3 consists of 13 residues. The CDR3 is CASSPWTVPEQYF. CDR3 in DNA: TGTGCCAGCAGTCCATGGACAGTGCCTGAGCAGTACTTC.

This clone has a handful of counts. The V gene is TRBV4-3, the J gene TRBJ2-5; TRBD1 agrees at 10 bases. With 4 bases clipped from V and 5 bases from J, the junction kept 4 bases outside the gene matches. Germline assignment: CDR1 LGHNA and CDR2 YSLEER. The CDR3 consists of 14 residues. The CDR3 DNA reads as TGCGCCAGCAGCCGCGGACAGGGGGGCGAGACCCAGTACTTC. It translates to CASSRGQGGETQYF.

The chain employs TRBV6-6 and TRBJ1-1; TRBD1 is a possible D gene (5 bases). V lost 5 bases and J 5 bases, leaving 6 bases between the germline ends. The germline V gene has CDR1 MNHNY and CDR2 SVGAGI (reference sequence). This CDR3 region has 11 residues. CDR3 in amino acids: CASSPGTEAFF. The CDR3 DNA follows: TGTGCCAGCAGTCCAGGGACTGAAGCTTTCTTT.

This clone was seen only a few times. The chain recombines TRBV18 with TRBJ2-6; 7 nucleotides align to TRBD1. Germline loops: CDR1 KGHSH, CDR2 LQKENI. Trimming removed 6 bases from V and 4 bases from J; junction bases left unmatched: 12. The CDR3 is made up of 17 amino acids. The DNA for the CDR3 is TGTGCCAGCTCTCGACAGGGAAAAAGTTCCGGGGCCAACGTCCTGACTTTC. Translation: CASSRQGKSSGANVLTF.

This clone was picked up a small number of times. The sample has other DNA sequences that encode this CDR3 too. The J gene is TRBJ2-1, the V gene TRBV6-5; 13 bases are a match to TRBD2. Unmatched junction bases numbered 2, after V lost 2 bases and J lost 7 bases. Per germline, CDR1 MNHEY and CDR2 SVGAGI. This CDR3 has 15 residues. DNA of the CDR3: TGTGCCAGCAGTTACCGACTAGCGGGAGGAAATGAGCAGTTCTTC. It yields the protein CASSYRLAGGNEQFF.

DNA of the CDR3: TGTGCCAGCTCATTAACCGGGACAGGGGCCCACAATGAGCAGTTCTTC. Its translation: CASSLTGTGAHNEQFF. The rearrangement uses TRBV18 and TRBJ2-1; 10 bases line up with TRBD1. The CDR3 totals 16 residues. The V gene end was trimmed by 5 bases and the J gene end by 5 bases; junction bases not matched to a gene: 9. Per germline, CDR1 KGHSH and CDR2 LQKENI.

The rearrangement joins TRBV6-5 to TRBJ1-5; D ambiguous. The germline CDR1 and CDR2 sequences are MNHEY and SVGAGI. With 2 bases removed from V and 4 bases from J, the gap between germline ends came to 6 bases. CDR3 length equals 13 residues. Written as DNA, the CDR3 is TGTGCCAGCAGTTACGCACAGAATCAGCCCCAGCATTTT. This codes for CASSYAQNQPQHF.

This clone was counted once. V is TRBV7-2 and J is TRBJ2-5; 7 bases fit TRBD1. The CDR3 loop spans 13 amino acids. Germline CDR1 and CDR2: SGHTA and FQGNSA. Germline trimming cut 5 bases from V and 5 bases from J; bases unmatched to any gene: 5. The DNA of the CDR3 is TGTGCCAGCAGCCACCGGGACAGCGAGACCCAGTACTTC. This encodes CASSHRDSETQYF. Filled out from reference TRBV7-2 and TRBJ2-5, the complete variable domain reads GAGVSQSPSNKVTEKGKDVELRCDPISGHTALYWYRQSLGQGLEFLIYFQGNSAPDKSGLPSDRFSAERTGGSVSTLTIQRTQQEDSAVYLCASSHRDSETQYFGPGTRLLVL.

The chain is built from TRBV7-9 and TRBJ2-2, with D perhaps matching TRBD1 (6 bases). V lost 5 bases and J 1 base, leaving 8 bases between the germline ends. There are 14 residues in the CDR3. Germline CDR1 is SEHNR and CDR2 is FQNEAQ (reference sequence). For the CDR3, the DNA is TGTGCCAGCAGCCTGACAGGGAACACCGGGGAGCTGTTTTTT. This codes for CASSLTGNTGELFF.

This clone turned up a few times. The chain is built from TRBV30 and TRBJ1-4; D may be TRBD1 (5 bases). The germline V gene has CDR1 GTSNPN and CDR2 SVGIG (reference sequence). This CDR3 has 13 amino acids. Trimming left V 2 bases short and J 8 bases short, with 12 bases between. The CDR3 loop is CAWSLRVKEKLFF. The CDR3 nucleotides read TGTGCCTGGAGTCTCAGGGTGAAGGAAAAACTGTTTTTT.